Presented here are 23 T cell receptor beta chains from one specimen sequenced in a study of blood T cell repertoires in COVID-19 (dated by TCRdb to 2019 to 2021). The receptor library was made with the immunoSEQ multiplex PCR assay. The table was pulled from immuneACCESS by TCRdb, which kept in-frame rearrangements only. Such tables lose some clones; where checked, under half of the loss comes from unresolved V genes, and the rest has no known cause. Within this sample are 260,000 or so clones, with more than 70% of them counted one time only. The top ten clones comprise approximately 1.2% of the sample. The specimen sequenced was PBMCs or T cells enriched from blood (not recorded which). The receptors were sampled from a woman aged 35 to 49 with acute COVID-19.

The V gene is TRBV5-1, the J gene TRBJ1-5, with 8 positions matching TRBD1. Per germline, CDR1 SGHRS and CDR2 YFSETQ. V lost 7 bases, J lost 6 bases, and 9 bases stayed unmatched. The CDR3 runs to 14 residues. CDR3 DNA sequence: TGCGCCAGCTCCGTTGGACAGGGTGGTCAGCCCCAGCATTTT. Translating it yields CASSVGQGGQPQHF.

This clone was observed a handful of times. The rearrangement links TRBV14 to TRBJ2-7; 7 bases match TRBD2. J gave up 3 bases and V 1 base, and 21 bases lay outside the gene matches. The germline CDR1 and CDR2 sequences are SGHDN and FVKESK. CDR3 length: 20 residues. In DNA form, the CDR3 reads TGTGCCAGCAGCCAAGTCCCCTGGGGGGGATTACCACGTCTTTTCTACGAGCAGTACGTC. Translation gives CASSQVPWGGLPRLFYEQYV.

As for this clone: Within the sample, other DNA sequences also encode this same CDR3. The V call is TRBV18, the J call TRBJ1-5; D unclear. The CDR3 spans 14 residues. Looked up from germline, CDR1 is KGHSH and CDR2 is LQKENI. V lost 1 base, J lost 2 bases, and 6 bases lay in between. CDR3 sequence: CASSPRGGNQPQHF. The CDR3 DNA reads TGTGCCAGCTCACCACGTGGAGGCAATCAGCCCCAGCATTTT.

This clone was seen ten or more times. The V call is TRBV14, the J call TRBJ2-1; D ambiguous. This CDR3 has 16 residues. Trimming shortened V by 4 bases and J by 0 bases, and 13 bases separated the two germline ends. The germline gives CDR1 SGHDN, CDR2 FVKESK. The DNA for the CDR3 is TGTGCCAGCAGCCGCAGAGGAGTGAGCTCCTACAATGAGCAGTTCTTC. Amino acid sequence: CASSRRGVSSYNEQFF.

V and J are TRBV23-1 and TRBJ1-6; 7 bases fit TRBD1. TRBV23-1 is reported as an ORF; its role is uncertain. V lost 6 bases to trimming and J lost 7 bases; unmatched junction nucleotides: 12. CDR3 length: 16 amino acids. DNA of the CDR3: TGCGCCAGCAGCGGACGAGGGGGCGCTTGGAATTCACCCCTCCACTTT. Residues: CASSGRGGAWNSPLHF.

The CDR3 DNA is TGTGCCTGGAGCCGGCAGGGCGGTAATGGCTACACCTTC. It yields the protein CAWSRQGGNGYTF. The chain combines TRBV30 with TRBJ1-2, with a weak D call TRBD1 (5 bases). Germline V gene data show CDR1 as GTSNPN and CDR2 as SVGIG (reference sequence). Trimming took off 3 bases at V and 6 bases at J, with 14 bases between the two ends. The CDR3 extends over 13 amino acids.

V usage is TRBV6-5 and J usage is TRBJ1-1; 8 nucleotides align to TRBD1. Unmatched junction bases numbered 9, after V lost 9 bases and J lost 0 bases. The CDR3 runs 15 residues. The germline gives CDR1 MNHEY, CDR2 SVGAGI. CDR3: CASKVDRAVNTEAFF. CDR3 sequence (DNA): TGTGCCAGTAAAGTGGACAGGGCGGTGAACACTGAAGCTTTCTTT.

The CDR3 spells CASIAGQGTEAFF. In nucleotides, the CDR3 is TGTGCCAGTATTGCCGGACAGGGGACTGAAGCTTTCTTT. The rearrangement uses TRBV19 and TRBJ1-1, with 9 bases fitting TRBD1. The CDR3 runs to 13 residues. Losses at the gene ends were 7 bases for V and 5 bases for J; bases not matched to a gene: 5. CDR1 and CDR2 from the germline V gene are LNHDA and SQIVND (reference sequence).

This sequence joins TRBV9 and TRBJ2-5; perhaps TRBD1 as D (5 bases). Germline V lookup: CDR1 SGDLS, CDR2 YYNGEE. The CDR3 has 15 residues. Deletions cut 3 bases from V and 2 bases from J, with 14 bases between. The CDR3 spells CASSEGWAAQETQYF. DNA for the CDR3: TGTGCCAGCAGCGAGGGGTGGGCGGCGCAAGAGACCCAGTACTTC.

The genes are TRBV28 and TRBJ1-4; D not resolved. V lost 1 base, J lost 8 bases, and 8 bases lay in between. The CDR3 is made up of 13 amino acids. From germline, CDR1 is MDHEN and CDR2 SYDVKM. The CDR3 nucleotides read TGTGCCAGCAGTTTATCCGGGGAGGAAAAACTGTTTTTT. Translation gives CASSLSGEEKLFF.

The gene calls are TRBV5-1 and TRBJ1-3, with D perhaps matching TRBD1 (5 bases). Trimming took off 0 bases at V and 2 bases at J, with 12 bases between the two ends. The CDR3 contains 16 residues. CDR1 and CDR2 (germline): SGHRS, YFSETQ. For the CDR3, the DNA is TGCGCCAGCAGCTTGGCAGGGCGAATCGCTGGAAACACCATATATTTT. Its protein product is CASSLAGRIAGNTIYF. The variable domain in full, completed from reference TRBV5-1 and TRBJ1-3, reads KAGVTQTPRYLIKTRGQQVTLSCSPISGHRSVSWYQQTPGQGLQFLFEYFSETQRNKGNFPGRFSGRQFSNSRSEMNVSTLELGDSALYLCASSLAGRIAGNTIYFGEGSWLTVV.

This chain uses TRBV24-1 with TRBJ2-1; maybe TRBD2 (6 bases). Germline V CDR1 and CDR2: KGHDR, SFDVKD. This CDR3 region has 16 residues. Trimming left V 2 bases short and J 10 bases short, with 20 bases between. The CDR3 DNA reads as TGTGCCACCAGTGATTCCCGACCGGAGGGGTTAGGGGAGCAGTTCTTC. Residues: CATSDSRPEGLGEQFF.

The chain couples TRBV5-5 to TRBJ1-5; D unresolved. This CDR3 spans 15 amino acids. The V end was cut by 4 bases, the J end by 3 bases, with 14 bases between. The germline CDR1 and CDR2 sequences are SGHKS and YYEKEE (reference sequence). This CDR3 is CASSERVGVNQPQHF. In DNA form, the CDR3 reads TGTGCCAGCAGCGAGAGGGTTGGCGTCAATCAGCCCCAGCATTTT.

V usage is TRBV24-1 and J usage is TRBJ1-2; TRBD1 matches at 11 bases. The V gene's germline CDR1 is KGHDR and CDR2 SFDVKD. The CDR3 extends over 14 amino acids. V dropped 12 bases and J dropped 6; count of bases not matched to a gene: 11. The CDR3: CAPPRTGGKDGYTF. In nucleotides, the CDR3 is TGTGCCCCCCCCCGGACAGGGGGCAAGGATGGCTACACCTTC.

The J gene is TRBJ2-1, the V gene TRBV27; TRBD1 matches at 8 bases. Germline CDR1 reads MNHEY; CDR2 reads SMNVEV (reference sequence). The CDR3 spans 16 residues. The V segment lost 3 bases and the J segment 5 bases; nucleotides outside the gene matches: 9. CDR3 residues: CASSFGGTGGNNEQFF. DNA for the CDR3: TGTGCCAGCAGTTTCGGTGGGACAGGTGGAAACAATGAGCAGTTCTTC.

This clone came up once. The CDR3 DNA follows: TGTGCCAGCAGCAGGGACAGTAGGGCTTTCTTT. Residues: CASSRDSRAFF. V and J are TRBV5-6 and TRBJ1-1, with 7 positions matching TRBD1. V shed 4 bases, J shed 11 bases, and the junction held 5 bases outside the gene matches. The CDR3 is made up of 11 amino acids. Germline V gene sequence: CDR1 SGHDT, CDR2 YYEEEE.

J is TRBJ1-1 and V is TRBV24-1, with D possibly matching TRBD1 (5 bases). V was cut by 4 bases and J by 11 bases, with 19 bases left in between. CDR1 and CDR2 (germline): KGHDR, SFDVKD. The CDR3 length is 14 residues. For the CDR3, the DNA is TGTGCCACCAGTGACTTTAATGGGGCAGGAGGGGCTTTCTTT. Translating gives CATSDFNGAGGAFF.

This clone has only one observation. The V gene is TRBV27, the J gene TRBJ2-1; D call uncertain. The CDR3 is 15 amino acids. V lost 8 bases and J lost 0, with 14 bases in between. In germline, CDR1 is MNHEY, CDR2 SMNVEV (reference sequence). The CDR3 nucleotides are TGTGCCAGCGCCCTTTTGCCGAGCTCCTACAATGAGCAGTTCTTC. It is translated as CASALLPSSYNEQFF.

V usage is TRBV19 and J usage is TRBJ2-2; 7 bases map to TRBD1. The V gene end was trimmed by 3 bases and the J gene end by 4 bases; junction bases not matched to a gene: 8. Germline CDR1 and CDR2: LNHDA and SQIVND (reference sequence). The CDR3 is made up of 16 amino acids. The CDR3 DNA reads TGTGCCAGTAGTATTACAGGGGCTGGTGTCACCGGGGAGCTGTTTTTT. Amino acids: CASSITGAGVTGELFF.

The chain links TRBV28 to TRBJ2-3, with TRBD2 matching over 15 bases. CDR1 is MDHEN and CDR2 is SYDVKM in the germline V gene. V shed 4 bases and J 0 bases; nucleotides not matched to a gene: 5. The CDR3 runs 18 residues. This CDR3 is CASSSGLAGGVSTDTQYF. The CDR3 DNA follows: TGTGCCAGCAGTTCTGGACTAGCGGGAGGGGTTAGCACAGATACGCAGTATTTT.

The V call is TRBV29-1, the J call TRBJ2-1; 9 bases are a match to TRBD2. CDR1 is SQVTM and CDR2 is ANQGSEA in the germline V gene. This CDR3 has 17 amino acids. V gave up 0 bases and J gave up 2 bases; unmatched junction bases: 8. The CDR3 sequence is CSVEEGFSGRTYNEQFF. The CDR3 bases are TGCAGCGTTGAAGAGGGCTTTAGCGGGAGAACCTACAATGAGCAGTTCTTC.

The chain links TRBV5-1 to TRBJ1-4; the D gene is possibly TRBD1 (6 bases). Per germline, CDR1 SGHRS and CDR2 YFSETQ. V was shortened by 4 bases and J by 7 bases, with 17 bases between the two germline ends. CDR3 size: 15 residues. CDR3 coding DNA: TGCGCCAGCAGCGTCTCCGGGACACGGAGTGAAAAACTGTTTTTT. It translates to CASSVSGTRSEKLFF. The variable domain in full, with the rest retrieved from reference TRBV5-1 and TRBJ1-4, is KAGVTQTPRYLIKTRGQQVTLSCSPISGHRSVSWYQQTPGQGLQFLFEYFSETQRNKGNFPGRFSGRQFSNSRSEMNVSTLELGDSALYLCASSVSGTRSEKLFFGSGTQLSVL.

The chain uses TRBV21-1 and TRBJ2-1; the table's D call of TRBD1 was not tested on the DNA. TRBV21-1 is a pseudogene segment. The CDR3 loop spans 14 amino acids. Written as DNA, the CDR3 is TGTGCCAGCAGCAAGGGGACAGGCGACAATGAGCAGTTCTTC. Amino acid sequence: CASSKGTGDNEQFF.